A single sample is the source of the 16 T cell receptor beta chains below, sequenced in a study of T cells in Graves' hyperthyroidism and ophthalmopathy. RNA transcripts yielded amplified TCR beta CDR3 regions. First-round RT-PCR targeting the TCR CDR3 was performed with the HTBI primer set. TCRdb reprocessed the multiplex PCR reads via MiXCR and lists one record per CDR3 protein. The data hold about 500,000 distinct CDR3 sequences, with roughly 15% observed a single time. Sequencing was performed on blood. Every receptor here comes from a woman under 40 with Graves' ophthalmopathy.

The V and J genes are TRBV7-9 and TRBJ2-7; 12 nucleotides match TRBD2. Germline assignment: CDR1 SEHNR and CDR2 FQNEAQ (reference sequence). CDR3 size: 19 residues. V trimming: 2 bases; J trimming: 5 bases; junction bases outside the gene matches: 16. The CDR3 spells CASSLRGGERLAGGDEQYF. The CDR3 DNA is TGTGCCAGCAGCTTACGGGGGGGGGAAAGGCTAGCGGGAGGGGACGAGCAGTACTTC.

V is TRBV6-2 or TRBV6-3 and J is TRBJ1-2, with 7 positions matching TRBD1. V lost 5 bases to trimming and J lost 4 bases; unmatched junction nucleotides: 10. From germline, CDR1 is MNHEY and CDR2 SVGEGT. CDR3 length: 15 residues. This chain's CDR3 is CASSPSGGGGYGYTF. As DNA, the CDR3 is TGTGCCAGCAGTCCTTCAGGGGGAGGCGGCTATGGCTACACCTTC.

This clonotype has at least ten counts. The chain combines TRBV27 with TRBJ2-3, with 8 nucleotides matching TRBD1. The CDR3 runs to 14 residues. V was clipped by 6 bases and J by 5 bases; unmatched bases: 7. Per the germline V gene, CDR1 is MNHEY and CDR2 is SMNVEV (reference sequence). Here the CDR3 reads CASSLGQGLDTQYF. The CDR3 nucleotides read TGTGCCAGCAGCTTAGGACAGGGATTAGATACGCAGTATTTT.

This clonotype was recorded many times. The chain uses TRBV30 and TRBJ1-1, with D unclear. Per the germline V gene, CDR1 is GTSNPN and CDR2 is SVGIG (reference sequence). The CDR3 spans 13 residues. V was clipped by 1 base and J by 7 bases, with 13 bases between them. CDR3 sequence reads: CAWSALWAGEAFF. The CDR3 nucleotides read TGTGCCTGGAGTGCCCTTTGGGCGGGTGAAGCTTTCTTT.

The genes are TRBV19 and TRBJ2-3; 8 bases fit TRBD2. Germline V lookup: CDR1 LNHDA, CDR2 SQIVND (reference sequence). CDR3 size: 14 residues. The V gene end was trimmed by 6 bases and the J gene end by 2 bases; junction bases not matched to a gene: 4. The chain's CDR3 is CASRLAEYTDTQYF. The CDR3 DNA sequence: TGTGCCAGTAGACTAGCGGAATACACAGATACGCAGTATTTT.

This clonotype appeared many times. The chain couples TRBV3-1 to TRBJ2-3, with D maybe TRBD1 (6 bases). Germline CDR1 reads LGHDT; CDR2 reads YNNKEL (reference sequence). CDR3 length: 13 amino acids. Between the trimmed V and J ends, which lost 5 bases and 4 bases, there was a span of 10 bases. The CDR3 DNA follows: TGTGCCAGCAGCGAACAGGGATCAGATACGCAGTATTTT. It codes for CASSEQGSDTQYF.

This clonotype was seen many times. The rearrangement joins TRBV19 to TRBJ2-1; TRBD2 agrees at 7 bases. The V and J ends lost 9 bases and 2 bases, in that order; junction bases with no gene match: 7. Germline CDR1 LNHDA, CDR2 SQIVND (reference sequence). This CDR3 spans 14 amino acids. In DNA form, the CDR3 reads TGTGCCAGCAGTCCGAGCGGGGCCTACAATGAGCAGTTCTTC. Amino acids: CASSPSGAYNEQFF.

This clonotype was found many times. The rearrangement links TRBV28 to TRBJ2-7; D call uncertain. Germline assignment: CDR1 MDHEN and CDR2 SYDVKM. This CDR3 comprises 17 residues. V lost 3 bases and J 2 bases, leaving 20 bases between the germline ends. The CDR3 here is CASSFWAPLRRTYEQYF. DNA of the CDR3: TGTGCCAGCAGTTTTTGGGCACCCCTCAGGAGAACCTACGAGCAGTACTTC.

This clonotype was detected only a few times. The chain joins TRBV6-1 to TRBJ1-1; no clear D gene. Germline CDR1 is MNHNS and CDR2 is SASEGT. V lost 6 bases and J lost 3, with 11 bases in between. The CDR3 has 13 residues. The DNA of the CDR3 is TGTGCCAGCAGACTTATTAGGGACACTGAAGCTTTCTTT. This encodes CASRLIRDTEAFF.

This clonotype was observed at least ten times. V gene TRBV5-1 combines with J gene TRBJ2-3; no definite D call. The CDR3 runs 15 residues. V was pared by 0 bases and J by 6 bases, with 14 bases between. Germline V gene data show CDR1 as SGHRS and CDR2 as YFSETQ. CDR3 sequence (DNA): TGCGCCAGCAGCTTGGAGCCCCCTTTGGAGGATACGCAGTATTTT. This translates into CASSLEPPLEDTQYF.

The chain combines TRBV19 with TRBJ1-2; 7 bases are a match to TRBD1. The CDR3 is 18 amino acids. Trimming at V came to 3 bases and at J to 2 bases, leaving 15 bases not matched to a gene. Per germline, CDR1 LNHDA and CDR2 SQIVND (reference sequence). The CDR3 is CASSMNLLLTGNNYGYTF. CDR3 DNA sequence: TGTGCCAGTAGTATGAACCTTTTACTGACAGGGAACAACTATGGCTACACCTTC.

The V and J genes are TRBV5-4 and TRBJ2-1, with D tentatively TRBD2 (7 bases). The germline CDR1 and CDR2 sequences are SGHNT and YYREEE (reference sequence). V lost 4 bases and J 0 bases, leaving 14 bases between the germline ends. The CDR3 covers 16 residues. CDR3 sequence (DNA): TGTGCCAGCAGCCCTCCGGGGGGCGCCTCCTACAATGAGCAGTTCTTC. It encodes CASSPPGGASYNEQFF.

The table lists this clonotype with a few counts. The V gene is TRBV6-1, the J gene TRBJ1-5, with D perhaps TRBD1 (5 bases). CDR3 length equals 16 residues. V lost 1 base to trimming and J lost 3 bases, with 13 bases between them. The germline gives CDR1 MNHNS, CDR2 SASEGT. CDR3: CASSEDLPGTNQPQHF. The CDR3 DNA follows: TGTGCCAGCAGTGAAGACCTCCCAGGGACCAATCAGCCCCAGCATTTT.

This clonotype has just a few counts. The chain recombines TRBV4-2 with TRBJ1-1; no clear D gene. Trimming cost V 0 bases and J 2 bases, with 10 bases left between them. Germline CDR1 LGHNA, CDR2 YNFKEQ. This CDR3 region has 15 residues. CDR3 residues: CASSQDPGGNTEAFF. In DNA, the CDR3 is TGTGCCAGCAGCCAAGATCCGGGAGGAAACACTGAAGCTTTCTTT.

The chain combines TRBV6-2 or TRBV6-3 with TRBJ2-7; TRBD1 matches at 10 bases. V lost 5 bases and J lost 4; bases outside the gene matches: 20. The CDR3 covers 19 residues. Germline lookup yields CDR1 MNHEY and CDR2 SVGEGT. The CDR3 region is CASSQQDRGRPLGQYEQYF. In DNA form, the CDR3 reads TGTGCCAGCAGTCAGCAAGACAGGGGGCGTCCCCTGGGCCAATACGAGCAGTACTTC.

The chain combines TRBV5-8 with TRBJ2-7; D may correspond to TRBD1 or TRBD2 (6 bases each). V lost 4 bases to trimming and J lost 0 bases, with 20 bases between them. Per the germline V gene, CDR1 is SGHTS and CDR2 is YDEGEE. The CDR3 is 17 amino acids. CDR3 residues: CASSQPLGGTSSYEQYF. As DNA, the CDR3 is TGTGCCAGCAGCCAACCTTTGGGCGGGACAAGCTCCTACGAGCAGTACTTC.